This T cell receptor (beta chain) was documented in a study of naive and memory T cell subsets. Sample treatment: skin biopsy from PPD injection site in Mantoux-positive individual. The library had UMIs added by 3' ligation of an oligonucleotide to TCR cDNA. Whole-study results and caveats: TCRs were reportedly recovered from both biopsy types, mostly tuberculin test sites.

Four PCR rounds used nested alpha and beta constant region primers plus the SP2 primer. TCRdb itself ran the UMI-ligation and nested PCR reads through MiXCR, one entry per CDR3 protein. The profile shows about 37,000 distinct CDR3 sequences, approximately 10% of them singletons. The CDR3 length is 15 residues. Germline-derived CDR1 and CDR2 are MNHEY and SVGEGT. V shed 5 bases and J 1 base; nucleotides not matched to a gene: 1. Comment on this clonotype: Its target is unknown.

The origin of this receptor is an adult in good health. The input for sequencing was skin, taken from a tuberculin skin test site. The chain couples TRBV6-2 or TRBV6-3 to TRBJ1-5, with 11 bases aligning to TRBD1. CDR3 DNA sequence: TGTGCCAGCAGTGGGACAGGGGGAAGCAATCAGCCCCAGCATTTT. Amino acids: CASSGTGGSNQPQHF.